Following are 16 T cell receptor beta chains from one sample sequenced in a study of cytomegalovirus exposure and HLA in healthy donors. Vbeta (60) and Jbeta (13) primers were used in the PCR. The table came from immunoSEQ multiplex PCR; TCRdb's copy has only in-frame clones and leaves some out. The sample has 150,000 to 200,000 clones, more than 85% seen once. Sample: PBMCs. The receptors were gathered from a young woman in good health and CMV-seronegative.

The rearrangement joins TRBV6-5 to TRBJ1-2; D gene ambiguous. V was shortened by 5 bases and J by 6 bases, with 7 bases between the two germline ends. Germline V gene data show CDR1 as MNHEY and CDR2 as SVGAGI. The CDR3 has 11 residues. CDR3 DNA sequence: TGTGCCAGCAGTACAGCTGATGGCTACACCTTC. It translates to CASSTADGYTF.

The chain recombines TRBV9 with TRBJ1-3; D unclear. The CDR3 has 14 residues. V dropped 3 bases and J dropped 0 bases, with 7 bases sitting between them. The germline V gene has CDR1 SGDLS and CDR2 YYNGEE. CDR3 sequence: CASSAWLSGNTIYF. CDR3 DNA: TGTGCCAGCAGCGCTTGGCTCTCTGGAAACACCATATATTTT.

V gene TRBV11-2 combines with J gene TRBJ1-5; unclear D gene. Germline CDR1 reads SGHAT; CDR2 reads FQNNGV. The CDR3 runs to 15 residues. Trimming took off 2 bases at V and 7 bases at J, with 15 bases between the two ends. CDR3 region: CASSLMGSSGQPQHF. For the CDR3, the DNA is TGTGCCAGCAGCTTAATGGGGTCTAGCGGCCAGCCCCAGCATTTT. The full variable domain, with the rest looked up from reference TRBV11-2 and TRBJ1-5, is EAGVAQSPRYKIIEKRQSVAFWCNPISGHATLYWYQQILGQGPKLLIQFQNNGVVDDSQLPKDRFSAERLKGVDSTLKIQPAKLEDSAVYLCASSLMGSSGQPQHFGDGTRLSIL.

The chain uses TRBV5-4 and TRBJ1-2; perhaps TRBD1 as D (6 bases). Germline CDR1 is SGHNT and CDR2 is YYREEE (reference sequence). The V end was cut by 2 bases, the J end by 2 bases, with 13 bases between. The CDR3 runs 15 residues. In DNA form, the CDR3 reads TGTGCCAGCAGCTTCTCAGCAGGGGAAAACTATGGCTACACCTTC. This gives the protein CASSFSAGENYGYTF.

The chain employs TRBV30 and TRBJ2-7, with a possible D match to TRBD2 (6 bases). Per germline, CDR1 GTSNPN and CDR2 SVGIG (reference sequence). V was clipped by 0 bases and J by 6 bases, with 12 bases between them. The CDR3 extends over 13 amino acids. The chain's CDR3 is CAWSVQSGGEQYF. As DNA, the CDR3 is TGTGCCTGGAGTGTACAATCCGGGGGCGAGCAGTACTTC.

This clone was picked up one time. The chain recombines TRBV4-1 with TRBJ2-5, with 7 positions matching TRBD1. The J call may be incorrect, as the DNA end agrees better with TRBJ2-7. Germline assignment: CDR1 MGHRA and CDR2 YSYEKL. The CDR3 spans 15 residues. The CDR3 coding sequence is TGCGCCAGCAGCCAGAACGACAGGGCTACCTACGAGCAGTACTTC. Protein: CASSQNDRATYEQYF.

This sequence joins TRBV4-3 and TRBJ1-3; 9 positions match TRBD1. CDR1 is LGHNA and CDR2 is YSLEER in the germline V gene. There are 17 residues in the CDR3. Trimming cost V 4 bases and J 1 base; bases outside gene matches: 8. This CDR3 is CASSPNPGTGSGNTIYF. CDR3 in DNA: TGCGCCAGCAGCCCAAACCCCGGGACAGGGTCTGGAAACACCATATATTTT.

This rearrangement joins TRBV7-6 to TRBJ1-5; 8 bases map to TRBD1. The CDR3 is 15 residues long. The germline gives CDR1 SGHVS, CDR2 FNYEAQ. The V segment lost 3 bases and the J segment 4 bases; nucleotides outside the gene matches: 5. The CDR3 bases are TGTGCCAGCAGCTTGACAGGGGAGCAGAATCAGCCCCAGCATTTT. Protein sequence: CASSLTGEQNQPQHF.

This chain's CDR3 is CASSFNGRTQYF. The CDR3 DNA is TGTGCCAGCAGCTTCAATGGTCGGACGCAGTATTTT. V usage is TRBV7-2 and J usage is TRBJ2-3; D gene uncertain. Germline V gives CDR1 SGHTA, CDR2 FQGNSA. Trimming took off 3 bases at V and 9 bases at J, with 10 bases between the two ends. The CDR3 is 12 amino acids.

The chain has TRBV4-2 and TRBJ2-7, with TRBD1 matching 9 bases. There are 16 residues in the CDR3. With 2 bases clipped from V and 3 bases from J, the junction kept 8 bases outside the gene matches. Germline V gene lookup returns CDR1 LGHNA and CDR2 YNFKEQ. The CDR3 loop is CASSQLGTGNFYEQYF. CDR3 nucleotide sequence: TGTGCCAGCAGCCAACTCGGGACAGGGAACTTCTACGAGCAGTACTTC.

This clone was found once. The chain is built from TRBV2 and TRBJ2-3, with a tentative D call TRBD1 (5 bases). Between the trimmed V and J ends, which lost 3 bases and 0 bases, there was a span of 10 bases. Germline values: CDR1 SNHLY, CDR2 FYNNEI. The CDR3 is made up of 15 amino acids. The CDR3 sequence is CASSDRVASTDTQYF. CDR3 sequence (DNA): TGTGCCAGCAGTGACAGGGTGGCTAGCACAGATACGCAGTATTTT.

The gene calls are TRBV28 and TRBJ1-1; D unresolved. CDR1 is MDHEN, CDR2 SYDVKM, per germline. CDR3 size: 12 residues. Trimming removed 3 bases from V and 6 bases from J, with 8 bases in between. The CDR3 sequence is CASSFERAEAFF. CDR3 DNA sequence: TGTGCCAGCAGTTTTGAGAGGGCTGAAGCTTTCTTT.

The chain combines TRBV5-1 with TRBJ2-1; D perhaps matches TRBD2 (6 bases). In germline, CDR1 is SGHRS, CDR2 YFSETQ. V was pared by 5 bases and J by 2 bases, with 11 bases between. The CDR3 has 14 residues. CDR3 DNA: TGCGCCAGCAGTTCCGGAGGGCCCTACAATGAGCAGTTCTTC. Protein product: CASSSGGPYNEQFF.

The chain combines TRBV5-4 with TRBJ2-1, with no clear D. CDR3 length: 14 amino acids. The germline V gene has CDR1 SGHNT and CDR2 YYREEE (reference sequence). V lost 1 base to trimming and J lost 9 bases, with 14 bases between them. The CDR3 DNA reads TGTGCCAGCAGCTTGCATCTGGCGGTGGGTGAGCAGTTCTTC. Its protein is CASSLHLAVGEQFF.

The J gene is TRBJ2-5, the V gene TRBV7-8; D gene unclear. CDR1 is SGHVS and CDR2 is FQNEAQ in the germline V gene. The CDR3 extends over 15 amino acids. Trimming took 0 bases from V and 1 from J, leaving 9 bases between them. This chain's CDR3 is CASSLALLSQETQYF. CDR3 nucleotide sequence: TGTGCCAGCAGCTTAGCGCTTCTCAGCCAAGAGACCCAGTACTTC.

The rearrangement uses TRBV9 and TRBJ1-2; 9 bases line up with TRBD1. CDR3 length equals 15 residues. The junction had 4 bases not matched to a gene; V was cut back by 0 bases and J by 4 bases. Looked up from germline, CDR1 is SGDLS and CDR2 is YYNGEE. CDR3 in amino acids: CASSVVTGGSYGYTF. As DNA, the CDR3 is TGTGCCAGCAGCGTAGTAACAGGGGGCAGCTATGGCTACACCTTC. Together with reference TRBV9 and TRBJ1-2, the CDR3 gives the full variable domain: DSGVTQTPKHLITATGQRVTLRCSPRSGDLSVYWYQQSLDQGLQFLIQYYNGEERAKGNILERFSAQQFPDLHSELNLSSLELGDSALYFCASSVVTGGSYGYTFGSGTRLTVV.